This T cell receptor (beta chain) is from a study of cytomegalovirus exposure and HLA in healthy donors. Germline CDR1 and CDR2: MDHEN and SYDVKM. V lost 3 bases, J lost 6 bases, and 5 bases lay in between. The CDR3 sequence is 12 residues long. Method: immunoSEQ multiplex PCR; TCRdb's copy keeps in-frame clones and lacks some. The top ten clones hold less than 1.5% of a sample with around 60,000 clones, 90% to 96% of them seen once. The V gene is TRBV28, the J gene TRBJ2-2; D not certain. The source of this sequence is a woman aged 18 to 35 in good health and CMV-seronegative. The source material was PBMCs. CDR3 nucleotide sequence: TGTGCCAGCAGTTTCGGTCCCGGGGAGCTGTTTTTT. Translated: CASSFGPGELFF.